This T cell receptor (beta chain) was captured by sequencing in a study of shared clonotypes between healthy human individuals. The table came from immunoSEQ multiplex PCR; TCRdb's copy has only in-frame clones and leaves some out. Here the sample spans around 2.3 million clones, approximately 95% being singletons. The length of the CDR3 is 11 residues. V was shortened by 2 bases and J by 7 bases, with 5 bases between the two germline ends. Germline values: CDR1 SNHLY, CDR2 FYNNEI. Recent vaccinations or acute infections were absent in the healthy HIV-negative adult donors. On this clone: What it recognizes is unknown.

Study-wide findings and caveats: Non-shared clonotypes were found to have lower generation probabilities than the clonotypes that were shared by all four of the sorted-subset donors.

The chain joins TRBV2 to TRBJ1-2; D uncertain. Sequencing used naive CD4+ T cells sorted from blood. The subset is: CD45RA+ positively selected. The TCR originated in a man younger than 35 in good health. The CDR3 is CASSEQSGYTF. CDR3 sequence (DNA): TGTGCCAGCAGTGAACAAAGTGGCTACACCTTC. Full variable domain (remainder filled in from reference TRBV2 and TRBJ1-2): EPEVTQTPSHQVTQMGQEVILRCVPISNHLYFYWYRQILGQKVEFLVSFYNNEISEKSEIFDDQFSVERPDGSNFTLKIRSTKLEDSAMYFCASSEQSGYTFGSGTRLTVV.